The 20 T cell receptor beta chains below all came from one sample that was sequenced in a study of shared clonotypes between healthy human individuals (TCRdb year 2020). Library preparation was by the immunoSEQ multiplex PCR assay. TCRdb took over this immuneACCESS table, retaining in-frame rearrangements with V and J assigned. Such tables are incomplete; in checked studies, under half of the missing clones stem from an unresolved V gene, and the remainder is unexplained. Here the sample has nearly 1 million clones; around three quarters occur a single time. The top ten hold nearly 1.5% of the sample. The specimen was memory CD4+ T cells sorted from blood. The cell subset or site label, read with the paper, signifies: CD45RA-negative fraction. All receptors derive from a man aged 18 to 35 in good health.

The rearrangement uses TRBV2 and TRBJ1-1; 8 bases match TRBD1. The germline gives CDR1 SNHLY, CDR2 FYNNEI. Trimming cost V 6 bases and J 3 bases; bases outside gene matches: 6. This CDR3 comprises 14 residues. The chain's CDR3 is CASRAGGGHTEAFF. Here the CDR3 DNA reads TGTGCCAGCAGGGCAGGGGGCGGGCACACTGAAGCTTTCTTT.

The chain links TRBV7-2 to TRBJ2-7, with D possibly TRBD1 on 5 matching bases. The CDR3 is made up of 14 amino acids. Between the trimmed V and J ends, which lost 1 base and 4 bases, there was a span of 11 bases. Germline V gene data show CDR1 as SGHTA and CDR2 as FQGNSA. CDR3 in DNA: TGTGCCAGCAGCTTAGGTGTTCGACAGTACGAGCAGTACTTC. Its protein product is CASSLGVRQYEQYF.

J is TRBJ2-7 and V is TRBV6-6, with a possible D match to TRBD1 (6 bases). V shed 8 bases and J shed 1 base, with 9 bases lying between them. The CDR3 runs to 12 residues. Germline values: CDR1 MNHNY, CDR2 SVGAGI (reference sequence). CDR3: CASGQYSYEQYF. CDR3 nucleotides: TGTGCCAGCGGACAGTATTCCTACGAGCAGTACTTC.

The rearrangement joins TRBV28 to TRBJ2-7, with 7 positions matching TRBD1. Germline loops: CDR1 MDHEN, CDR2 SYDVKM. J gave up 5 bases and V 4 bases, and 8 bases lay outside the gene matches. The CDR3 is 14 amino acids. CDR3 loop: CASSSNRGFNEQYF. The CDR3 DNA reads as TGTGCCAGCAGTTCCAACAGGGGTTTCAACGAGCAGTACTTC. Using reference TRBV28 and TRBJ2-7 for the parts outside the CDR3, the full variable domain is DVKVTQSSRYLVKRTGEKVFLECVQDMDHENMFWYRQDPGLGLRLIYFSYDVKMKEKGDIPEGYSVSREKKERFSLILESASTNQTSMYLCASSSNRGFNEQYFGPGTRLTVT.

Of note for this clone: This same CDR3 is encoded by further DNA sequences in the sample. The CDR3: CASSLVGGTNYGYTF. The CDR3 coding sequence is TGCGCCAGCAGCTTGGTTGGAGGGACTAACTATGGCTACACCTTC. V usage is TRBV5-1 and J usage is TRBJ1-2; D remains ambiguous. V lost 0 bases and J lost 0, with 9 bases in between. The CDR3 consists of 15 residues. Germline loops: CDR1 SGHRS, CDR2 YFSETQ.

This sequence joins TRBV6-1 and TRBJ1-2; D is unclear. The CDR3 totals 13 residues. Germline V CDR1 and CDR2: MNHNS, SASEGT. The V gene lost 7 bases and the J gene lost 8 bases, with 17 bases spanning the gap. The CDR3 spells CASTELERSGYTF. CDR3 DNA sequence: TGTGCCAGCACGGAGCTTGAGCGTAGCGGCTACACCTTC.

The genes are TRBV4-2 and TRBJ2-7; 11 bases fit TRBD2. The germline V gene encodes CDR1 LGHNA and CDR2 YNFKEQ. The CDR3 length is 18 residues. Trimming removed 3 bases from V and 5 bases from J; junction bases left unmatched: 15. The DNA of the CDR3 is TGTGCCAGCAGCCACGCCCGCGAGGCGACTAGCGGGGTAAACGAGCAGTACTTC. Encoded protein: CASSHAREATSGVNEQYF.

This clone came up a few times. For the CDR3, the DNA is TGTGCCTGGAGTGAGGCAGGGGGTCTGAAACAGCCCCAGCATTTT. Its translation: CAWSEAGGLKQPQHF. The chain carries TRBV30 and TRBJ1-5, with 7 bases that match TRBD1. Looked up from germline, CDR1 is GTSNPN and CDR2 is SVGIG (reference sequence). The J segment lost 7 bases and the V segment lost 1 base, leaving 10 bases of the junction unmatched. The CDR3 has 15 residues.

The CDR3 region has the DNA TGTGCCAGCAGCGGACCGGTCCATGGCTACACCTTC. It codes for CASSGPVHGYTF. The rearrangement joins TRBV28 to TRBJ1-2, with no clear D. V gave up 6 bases and J gave up 6 bases, with 11 bases separating them. This CDR3 has 12 amino acids. Germline values: CDR1 MDHEN, CDR2 SYDVKM.

The chain links TRBV5-1 to TRBJ1-3; D gene unclear. Trimming removed 5 bases from V and 11 bases from J, with 14 bases in between. This CDR3 spans 12 amino acids. From germline, CDR1 is SGHRS and CDR2 YFSETQ. DNA of the CDR3: TGCGCCAGCAGTGGGGAAGGGCGCGCCATATATTTT. It specifies CASSGEGRAIYF.

The chain is built from TRBV11-3 and TRBJ2-1; D possibly matches TRBD1 or TRBD2 (6 bases each). CDR1 is SGHNT and CDR2 is YENEEA in the germline V gene. The CDR3 sequence is 15 residues long. Trimming removed 3 bases at V and 4 bases at J, with 13 bases between. CDR3 in DNA: TGTGCCAGCAGCTTTAGCGGAGGGGGGTACAATGAGCAGTTCTTC. This sequence encodes CASSFSGGGYNEQFF. Filled out from reference TRBV11-3 and TRBJ2-1, the complete variable domain reads EAGVVQSPRYKIIEKKQPVAFWCNPISGHNTLYWYLQNLGQGPELLIRYENEEAVDDSQLPKDRFSAERLKGVDSTLKIQPAELGDSAVYLCASSFSGGGYNEQFFGPGTRLTVL.

The V call is TRBV11-1, the J call TRBJ1-1; 10 nucleotides match TRBD1. The germline V gene has CDR1 SGHAT and CDR2 FQDESV (reference sequence). The CDR3 extends over 14 amino acids. V was clipped by 8 bases and J by 4 bases; unmatched bases: 7. CDR3 protein: CASDRGQGGTEAFF. The CDR3 DNA is TGTGCCAGCGACAGGGGGCAGGGTGGCACTGAAGCTTTCTTT.

This chain links TRBV11-3 with TRBJ1-5; weak D call: TRBD1 (6 bases). The germline V and J ends were trimmed by 0 bases and 6 bases, with 15 bases remaining between them. Germline assignment: CDR1 SGHNT and CDR2 YENEEA. This CDR3 spans 16 amino acids. The CDR3 bases are TGTGCCAGCAGCTTAGATGGCAGGGGTGTTGCTCAGCCCCAGCATTTT. It specifies CASSLDGRGVAQPQHF.

This chain joins TRBV7-2 and TRBJ2-3; 11 nucleotides match TRBD2. Germline V gene sequence: CDR1 SGHTA, CDR2 FQGNSA. V shed 3 bases, J shed 4 bases, and the junction held 3 bases outside the gene matches. The length of the CDR3 is 15 residues. The CDR3 protein is CASSFLAGGADTQYF. DNA for the CDR3: TGTGCCAGCAGCTTCCTAGCGGGAGGAGCAGATACGCAGTATTTT.

Of note for this clone: In the same sample, other DNA sequences code for this CDR3. J is TRBJ1-2 and V is TRBV30; D remains unclear. The V end lost 1 base, the J end lost 8 bases, and 8 bases lay between the germline ends. The CDR3 has 11 amino acids. Germline V gene data show CDR1 as GTSNPN and CDR2 as SVGIG (reference sequence). The CDR3 region is CAWSARGGYTF. CDR3 bases: TGTGCCTGGAGTGCCCGAGGGGGCTACACCTTC.

Written as DNA, the CDR3 is TGTGCCAGCAGTGACACCGGGACTAGGGAGACCCAGTACTTC. Translation: CASSDTGTRETQYF. This chain uses TRBV6-4 with TRBJ2-5; 8 bases fit TRBD2. Germline CDR1 and CDR2: MRHNA and SNTAGT. This CDR3 is 14 amino acids long. V lost 2 bases, J lost 5 bases, and 4 bases stayed unmatched.

V is TRBV7-9 and J is TRBJ2-2, with 8 nucleotides matching TRBD2. V lost 7 bases to trimming and J lost 7 bases; unmatched junction nucleotides: 8. CDR3 length: 14 residues. Germline V gene lookup returns CDR1 SEHNR and CDR2 FQNEAQ (reference sequence). The CDR3 DNA reads as TGTGCCAGCACCCCCACTAGCGGCCTCGGGGAGCTGTTTTTT. Amino acid sequence: CASTPTSGLGELFF.

This chain uses TRBV14 with TRBJ2-1; TRBD1 aligns across 7 bases. The CDR3 covers 12 residues. Germline V gene lookup returns CDR1 SGHDN and CDR2 FVKESK. J was trimmed by 15 bases and V by 1 base; bases with no gene match: 6. CDR3 coding DNA: TGTGCCAGCAGCCAAGGGACAGGCATTGGGTTCTTC. It translates to CASSQGTGIGFF.

The gene calls are TRBV18 and TRBJ1-1; perhaps TRBD1 as D (5 bases). From germline, CDR1 is KGHSH and CDR2 LQKENI. The V end was cut by 0 bases, the J end by 7 bases, with 15 bases between. The CDR3 is 15 amino acids. CDR3 loop: CASSPPSTAGGEAFF. The CDR3 DNA is TGTGCCAGCTCACCACCGTCGACCGCCGGGGGTGAAGCTTTCTTT.

This clone has just one count. The CDR3 DNA follows: TGTGCCAGCAGCCTTGGACAGGGGGCGGTCACTGAAGCTTTCTTT. This codes for CASSLGQGAVTEAFF. This chain connects TRBV6-1 to TRBJ1-1, with TRBD1 matching over 11 bases. The trim removed 6 bases at V and 4 bases at J, leaving 7 bases unmatched. The CDR3 covers 15 residues. Germline V CDR1 and CDR2: MNHNS, SASEGT.